The T cell receptor beta chain described here comes from a study of blood T cell repertoires in COVID-19. Across the study: Italy, Spain and the United States were the sources of the convalescent and acute COVID-19 samples. Sources were T cells, B-cell-depleted T cells, or PBMCs; the material itself was cDNA or gDNA.

The CDR3 length is 15 residues. CDR1 and CDR2 (germline): LGHNA, YSLEER. Trimming cost V 4 bases and J 3 bases; bases outside gene matches: 5. Original data processing: Reference gene primer amplification yielded estimated nucleated cell counts. Generated by immunoSEQ multiplex PCR, the TCRdb table keeps only in-frame clones and is missing some. That table furnishes V, J and clone size, whereas the DNA furnished D and trimming. The table has some 150,000 clones, 88% seen once. This TCR was sampled from a human donor in a cohort sampled during active COVID-19. Material: peripheral blood. V and J are TRBV4-3 and TRBJ2-7, with 11 bases matching TRBD2. CDR3 coding DNA: TGCGCCAGCAGCCGGGGAACTAGCGGGGGCTACGAGCAGTACTTC. This gives the protein CASSRGTSGGYEQYF.